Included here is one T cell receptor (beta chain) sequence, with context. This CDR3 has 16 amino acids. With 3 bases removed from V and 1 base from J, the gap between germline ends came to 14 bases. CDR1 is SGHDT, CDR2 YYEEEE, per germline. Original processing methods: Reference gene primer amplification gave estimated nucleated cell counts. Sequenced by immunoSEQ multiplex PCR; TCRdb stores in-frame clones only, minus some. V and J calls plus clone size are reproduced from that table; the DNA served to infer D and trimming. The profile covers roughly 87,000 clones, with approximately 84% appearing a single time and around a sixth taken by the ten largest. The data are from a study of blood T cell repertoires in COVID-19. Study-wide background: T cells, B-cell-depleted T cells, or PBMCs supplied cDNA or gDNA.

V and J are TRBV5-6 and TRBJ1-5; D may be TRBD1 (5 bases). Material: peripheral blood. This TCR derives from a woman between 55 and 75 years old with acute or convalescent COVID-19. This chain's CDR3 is CASSSLRAGSNQPQHF. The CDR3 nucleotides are TGTGCCAGCAGCTCCCTCAGGGCGGGGAGCAATCAGCCCCAGCATTTT.